In this sample, the clone carrying this T cell receptor beta chain turned up many times. A patient was excluded if there was uncontrolled infection, other autoimmune disease, pregnancy or lactation. RNA transcripts provided the source from which TCR beta CDR3 regions were amplified. The HTBI set primed first-round TCR CDR3 RT-PCR. TCRdb re-analysed the multiplex PCR reads in MiXCR, keeping a single row per CDR3 protein. This table has about 840,000 distinct CDR3 sequences, approximately 40% appearing once. V shed 2 bases and J shed 5 bases, with 13 bases lying between them. The CDR3 is made up of 14 amino acids. Germline assignment: CDR1 LNHNV and CDR2 YYDKDF (reference sequence). This sample was taken from a study of T cells in Graves' hyperthyroidism and ophthalmopathy.

The source material was blood. The chain links TRBV15 to TRBJ2-7, with D perhaps given as TRBD1 or TRBD2 (7 bases each). This sequence was found in a man between 18 and 29 years old with Graves' hyperthyroidism. The CDR3 reads CATSRQGGIHEQYF. The CDR3 nucleotides are TGTGCCACCAGCAGACAGGGGGGGATCCACGAGCAGTACTTC.